A single sample is the source of the 6 T cell receptor beta chains below, sequenced in a study of shared clonotypes between healthy human individuals. TCRdb's copy holds only in-frame clones and misses some; the assay was immunoSEQ multiplex PCR. The sample carries roughly 2.2 million clones, just over 90% recorded once. Sequenced input: naive CD4+ T cells from PBMCs. Documented subset: CD45RA+ positively selected. The receptor source for this set is a man aged 18-30 years in good health. Some clones in this sample may be carry-over from other donors' samples.

This clone was observed once. The chain has TRBV7-6 and TRBJ1-3; D is unclear. V was trimmed by 5 bases and J by 0 bases, leaving 8 bases between them. CDR1 SGHVS and CDR2 FNYEAQ come from the germline V gene. This CDR3 comprises 14 residues. This CDR3 is CASSPEGSGNTIYF. CDR3 nucleotide sequence: TGTGCCAGCAGCCCGGAGGGCTCTGGAAACACCATATATTTT.

This chain connects TRBV30 to TRBJ2-1, with unresolved D. Germline CDR1 is GTSNPN and CDR2 is SVGIG (reference sequence). V lost 6 bases and J 2 bases, leaving 8 bases between the germline ends. This CDR3 region has 12 residues. CDR3: CACHSAYNEQFF. DNA of the CDR3: TGTGCCTGCCACTCTGCCTACAATGAGCAGTTCTTC. The entire variable domain, with the rest obtained from reference TRBV30 and TRBJ2-1, is as follows: SQTIHQWPATLVQPVGSPLSLECTVEGTSNPNLYWYRQAAGRGLQLLFYSVGIGQISSEVPQNLSASRPQDRQFILSSKKLLLSDSGFYLCACHSAYNEQFFGPGTRLTVL.

The V gene is TRBV30, the J gene TRBJ2-3, with 7 bases fitting TRBD2. The V gene's germline CDR1 is GTSNPN and CDR2 SVGIG (reference sequence). The CDR3 contains 14 residues. The V segment lost 6 bases and the J segment 3 bases; nucleotides outside the gene matches: 9. The chain's CDR3 is CACVRRERTDTQYF. CDR3 sequence (DNA): TGTGCCTGCGTCCGGCGGGAGAGGACAGATACGCAGTATTTT.

V usage is TRBV6-5 and J usage is TRBJ2-3, with D tentatively TRBD2 (7 bases). The ends were cut back, 0 bases at V and 3 bases at J, with 13 bases in the middle. Per germline, CDR1 MNHEY and CDR2 SVGAGI. The CDR3 has 16 residues. CDR3 sequence (DNA): TGTGCCAGCAGTTACTCGGGGGGGCTAGGGACAGATACGCAGTATTTT. Translation gives CASSYSGGLGTDTQYF.

This sequence joins TRBV6-5 and TRBJ1-1; possibly TRBD1 for D (5 bases). CDR1 and CDR2 from the germline V gene are MNHEY and SVGAGI. Trimming removed 6 bases from V and 11 bases from J, with 16 bases in between. The CDR3 contains 12 residues. The CDR3 spells CASSTQRGSAFF. The CDR3, as DNA: TGTGCCAGCAGCACGCAACGGGGGTCGGCTTTCTTT.

The chain uses TRBV9 and TRBJ2-2; 7 bases are a match to TRBD2. The CDR3 is 17 residues long. Germline V gene lookup returns CDR1 SGDLS and CDR2 YYNGEE. V was clipped by 4 bases and J by 1 base; unmatched bases: 10. In DNA, the CDR3 is TGTGCCAGCAGCCCGCTCCTTAAGCGGGAGAACACCGGGGAGCTGTTTTTT. Translation: CASSPLLKRENTGELFF.